This T cell receptor (beta chain) stems from a study of Graves' ophthalmopathy and Graves' hyperthyroidism. Overall study findings and caveats: Most expanded clonotypes from thyroid (those above 0.001 frequency) were also found in blood. Ophthalmopathy versus stable hyperthyroidism: 13-signature model gave less than 90% sensitivity, less than 82% specificity.

From RNA, the CDR3 regions of TCR beta chains were amplified and sequenced. RT-PCR with HTBI primers came first, then second-round multiplex PCR. TCRdb recomputed calls from the multiplex PCR reads with MiXCR, one row per CDR3 protein. The sample records some 1.1 million distinct CDR3 sequences, about 35% being singletons. On this clonotype itself: Its antigen remains unidentified. A much larger clone sits a single nucleotide away, making a read error possible.

Hyperthyroidism patients were newly diagnosed, under 2 months' duration, aged 18 to 65. Per germline, CDR1 SEHNR and CDR2 FQNEAQ (reference sequence). The CDR3 spans 16 residues. The rearrangement joins TRBV7-9 to TRBJ2-5; 7 bases align to TRBD2. This clonotype was obtained from an adult man with Graves' hyperthyroidism. The sample consisted of peripheral blood or thyroid tissue (not recorded which). In DNA, the CDR3 is TGTGCCAGCAGCTTAAGGTCAGCGGGAAAACAAGAGACCCGGTACTTC. Protein: CASSLRSAGKQETRYF.